This is a list of T cell receptor beta chains from one sample in a study of blood T cell repertoires in COVID-19. The data were produced by immunoSEQ multiplex PCR, yet TCRdb's version contains in-frame clones alone and is incomplete. The sample consists of about 260,000 clones, approximately 80% of them appearing once. Sequencing was done on a sample of peripheral blood. The receptors here all came from a human donor in a cohort sampled during active COVID-19. The CDR3 runs from the conserved cysteine through the conserved F or W. The order of the fields is V gene, CDR3 length, D gene, clone size, J gene, CDR3 protein, CDR3 DNA. A D gene is named only where the DNA matches it firmly. Expanded clones are given a class, and other clones once, few, many or no size at all.

>TRBV2|14|NA|NA|TRBJ1-5
CASSDRTGWQPQHF
TGTGCCAGCAGTGACAGGACGGGGTGGCAGCCCCAGCATTTT
>TRBV27|15|TRBD2|few|TRBJ2-7
CASRAGLAGAYEQYF
TGTGCCAGCAGGGCGGGACTAGCGGGGGCCTACGAGCAGTACTTC
>TRBV6-5|16|TRBD2|once|TRBJ2-5
CASSYGLAGGQETQYF
TGTGCCAGCAGTTACGGACTAGCGGGAGGTCAAGAGACCCAGTACTTC
>TRBV18|15|NA|NA|TRBJ2-5
CASSQTRGAQETQYF
TGTGCCAGCTCACAAACCCGGGGGGCCCAAGAGACCCAGTACTTC
>TRBV5-6|14|NA|NA|TRBJ1-5
CASSLITGGQPQHF
TGTGCCAGCAGCTTAATCACGGGTGGGCAGCCCCAGCATTTT
>TRBV29-1|12|NA|NA|TRBJ2-1
CSVERLWNEQFF
TGCAGCGTTGAAAGACTTTGGAATGAGCAGTTCTTC
>TRBV25-1|16|TRBD2|NA|TRBJ2-2
CASSEVGTINTGELFF
TGTGCCAGCAGTGAAGTGGGGACTATTAACACCGGGGAGCTGTTTTTT
>TRBV7-9|14|TRBD1|NA|TRBJ2-7
CASSLVTGGHEQYF
TGTGCCAGCAGCTTAGTAACAGGGGGCCACGAGCAGTACTTC
>TRBV19|14|TRBD1|NA|TRBJ2-5
CASRQTGGGETQYF
TGTGCCAGTAGGCAGACAGGGGGCGGCGAGACCCAGTACTTC
>TRBV28|15|TRBD1|NA|TRBJ1-6
CASSPAKGAWSPLHF
TGTGCCAGCAGTCCCGCGAAGGGGGCATGGTCACCCCTCCACTTT
>TRBV7-9|14|NA|NA|TRBJ2-2
CASSFRGTTGELFF
TGTGCCAGCAGCTTTAGGGGCACCACCGGGGAGCTGTTTTTT
>TRBV19|13|NA|NA|TRBJ2-5
CASAWPSQETQYF
TGTGCCAGTGCATGGCCTAGCCAAGAGACCCAGTACTTC
>TRBV19|21|TRBD1|NA|TRBJ1-5
CASSAQTGLFGWNGVNQPQHF
TGTGCCAGTAGTGCCCAGACAGGGCTCTTTGGCTGGAATGGCGTAAATCAGCCCCAGCATTTT
>TRBV7-2|13|NA|NA|TRBJ1-2
CASSLARGSGYTF
TGTGCCAGCAGCTTAGCAAGGGGCTCTGGCTACACCTTC
>TRBV18|16|TRBD1|NA|TRBJ1-1
CASSHRQGNMNTEAFF
TGTGCCAGCTCACATAGACAGGGTAATATGAACACTGAAGCTTTCTTT
>TRBV7-9|13|NA|few|TRBJ2-1
CASSLAGGRGQFF
TGTGCCAGCAGCTTAGCCGGGGGAAGGGGGCAGTTCTTC
>TRBV6-1|12|NA|NA|TRBJ1-1
CASSEGSTEAFF
TGTGCCAGCAGTGAGGGGAGCACTGAAGCTTTCTTT
>TRBV28|16|NA|NA|TRBJ2-4
CASSFELSLAKNIQYF
TGTGCCAGCAGTTTTGAACTTAGTTTAGCCAAAAACATTCAGTACTTC
>TRBV5-1|14|NA|NA|TRBJ2-7
CASSSSPTSYEQYF
TGCGCCAGCAGCTCTTCACCGACTAGCTACGAGCAGTACTTC
>TRBV18|14|NA|NA|TRBJ1-1
CASSPPGGNTEAFF
TGTGCCAGCTCACCACCGGGAGGGAACACTGAAGCTTTCTTT
>TRBV11-3|15|NA|NA|TRBJ1-6
CASSSGVGNNSPLHF
TGTGCCAGCAGCTCCGGTGTGGGCAATAATTCACCCCTCCACTTT
>TRBV7-9|13|NA|NA|TRBJ1-1
CASSLEGRAGAFF
TGTGCCAGCAGCTTAGAAGGCAGGGCTGGGGCTTTCTTT
>TRBV27|15|TRBD2|NA|TRBJ2-3
CASSFRAGGRDTQYF
TGTGCCAGCAGTTTCAGGGCGGGAGGACGAGATACGCAGTATTTT
>TRBV7-8|15|TRBD1|NA|TRBJ2-2
CASSFGQGSTGELFF
TGTGCCAGCAGCTTTGGACAGGGATCCACCGGGGAGCTGTTTTTT
>TRBV15|15|TRBD2|NA|TRBJ2-7
CATNPAGGGRYEQYF
TGTGCCACCAACCCTGCGGGGGGGGGCCGTTACGAGCAGTACTTC
>TRBV6-5|14|TRBD1|NA|TRBJ2-1
CASRKDRGWNEQFF
TGTGCCAGCAGGAAGGACAGGGGGTGGAATGAGCAGTTCTTC
>TRBV6-2/TRBV6-3|15|NA|NA|TRBJ2-1
CASSYRSPSYNEQFF
TGTGCCAGCAGTTACCGGTCGCCCTCCTACAATGAGCAGTTCTTC
>TRBV20-1|15|TRBD1|NA|TRBJ2-7
CSASGPGQGAYEQYF
TGCAGTGCTAGTGGACCGGGACAGGGGGCTTACGAGCAGTACTTC
>TRBV19|14|TRBD1|NA|TRBJ2-7
CASSTTGTGGEQYF
TGTGCCAGTAGTACAACCGGGACAGGGGGCGAGCAGTACTTC
>TRBV24-1|17|TRBD1|NA|TRBJ1-4
CATSDLGTGGGSEKLFF
TGTGCCACCAGTGATCTAGGGACAGGGGGCGGGAGTGAAAAACTGTTTTTT
>TRBV12-3/TRBV12-4|13|NA|NA|TRBJ1-1
CASLEWATAEAFF
TGTGCCAGCCTCGAATGGGCGACAGCTGAAGCTTTCTTT
>TRBV4-2|12|TRBD2|few|TRBJ2-1
CASSPGGERQFF
TGTGCCAGCAGCCCGGGGGGGGAGAGGCAGTTCTTC